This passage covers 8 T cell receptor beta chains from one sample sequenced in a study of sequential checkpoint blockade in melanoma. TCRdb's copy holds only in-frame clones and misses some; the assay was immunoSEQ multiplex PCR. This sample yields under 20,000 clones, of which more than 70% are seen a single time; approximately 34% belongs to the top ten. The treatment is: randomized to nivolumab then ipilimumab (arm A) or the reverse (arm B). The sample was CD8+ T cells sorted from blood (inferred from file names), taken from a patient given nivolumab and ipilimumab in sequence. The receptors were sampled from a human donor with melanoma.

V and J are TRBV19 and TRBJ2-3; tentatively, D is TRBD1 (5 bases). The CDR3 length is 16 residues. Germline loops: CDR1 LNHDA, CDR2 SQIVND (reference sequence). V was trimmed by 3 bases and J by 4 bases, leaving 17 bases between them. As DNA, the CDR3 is TGTGCCAGTAGTATCGTTCAGGGCCCCCCCGCAGATACGCAGTATTTT. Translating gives CASSIVQGPPADTQYF.

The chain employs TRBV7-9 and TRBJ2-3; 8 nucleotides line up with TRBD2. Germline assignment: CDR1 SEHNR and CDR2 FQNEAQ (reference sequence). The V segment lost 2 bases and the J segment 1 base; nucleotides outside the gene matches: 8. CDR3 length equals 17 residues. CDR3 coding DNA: TGTGCCAGCAGCTTACCGACTAGCGCACAACGCACAGATACGCAGTATTTT. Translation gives CASSLPTSAQRTDTQYF.

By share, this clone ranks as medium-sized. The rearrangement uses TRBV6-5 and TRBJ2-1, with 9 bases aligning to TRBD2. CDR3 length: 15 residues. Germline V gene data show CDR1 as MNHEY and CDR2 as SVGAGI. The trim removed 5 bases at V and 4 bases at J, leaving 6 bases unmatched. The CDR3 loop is CASSATSGPYNEQFF. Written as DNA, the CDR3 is TGTGCCAGCAGTGCTACTAGCGGGCCTTACAATGAGCAGTTCTTC.

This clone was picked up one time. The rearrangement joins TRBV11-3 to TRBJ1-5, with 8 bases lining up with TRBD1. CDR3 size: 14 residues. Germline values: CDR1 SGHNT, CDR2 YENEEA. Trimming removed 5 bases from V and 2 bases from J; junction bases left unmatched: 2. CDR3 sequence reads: CASSVQGGNQPQHF. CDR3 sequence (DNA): TGTGCCAGCAGCGTACAGGGGGGCAATCAGCCCCAGCATTTT. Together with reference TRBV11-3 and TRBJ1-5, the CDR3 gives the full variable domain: EAGVVQSPRYKIIEKKQPVAFWCNPISGHNTLYWYLQNLGQGPELLIRYENEEAVDDSQLPKDRFSAERLKGVDSTLKIQPAELGDSAVYLCASSVQGGNQPQHFGDGTRLSIL.

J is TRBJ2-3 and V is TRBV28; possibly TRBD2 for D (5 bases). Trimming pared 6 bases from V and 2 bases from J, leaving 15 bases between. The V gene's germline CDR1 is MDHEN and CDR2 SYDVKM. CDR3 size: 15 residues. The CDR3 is CASRSRESYTDTQYF. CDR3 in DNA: TGTGCCAGCAGATCGAGGGAGTCCTACACAGATACGCAGTATTTT.

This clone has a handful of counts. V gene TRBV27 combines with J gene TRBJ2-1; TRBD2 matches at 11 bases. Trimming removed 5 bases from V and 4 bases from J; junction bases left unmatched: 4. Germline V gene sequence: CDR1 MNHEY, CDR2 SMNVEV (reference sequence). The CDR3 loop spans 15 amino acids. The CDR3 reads CASSPGTSGYNEQFF. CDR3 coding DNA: TGTGCCAGCAGTCCCGGGACTAGCGGTTACAATGAGCAGTTCTTC.

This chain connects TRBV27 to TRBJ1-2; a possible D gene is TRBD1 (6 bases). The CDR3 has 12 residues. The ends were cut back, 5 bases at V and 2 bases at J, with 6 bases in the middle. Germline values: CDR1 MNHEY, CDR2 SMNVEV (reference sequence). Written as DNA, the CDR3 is TGTGCCAGCAGTACAGGGAACTATGGCTACACCTTC. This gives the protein CASSTGNYGYTF.

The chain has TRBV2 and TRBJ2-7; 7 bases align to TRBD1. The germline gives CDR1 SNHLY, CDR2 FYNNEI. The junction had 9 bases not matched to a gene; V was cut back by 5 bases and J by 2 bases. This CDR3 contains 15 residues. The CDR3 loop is CASSWTGAVTYEQYF. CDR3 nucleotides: TGTGCCAGCAGTTGGACAGGAGCCGTCACCTACGAGCAGTACTTC.